The TCR beta chain under discussion was sequenced for a study of beta chain features in type 1 diabetes. Germline V gene sequence: CDR1 DFQATT, CDR2 SNEGSKA (reference sequence). The CDR3 is made up of 11 amino acids. Expressed TCRB transcripts were sequenced, since all the RNA that had been isolated was reverse transcribed. Libraries were prepared by immunoSEQ multiplex PCR; TCRdb keeps only in-frame clonotypes and omits some of them. The table shows about 230,000 clones, with roughly 17% occurring only once. This clone was counted between two and nine times. Its specificity is not known. An end of the junction differs from the germline gene, which may be a read error. General observations from the study: When Type 1 diabetes patients were examined, their TCRB CDR3s proved moderately but significantly shorter in all four CD4+ subsets.

The receptor's source is a man aged 30-40 years with type 1 diabetes. What was sequenced was naive CD4+ T cells from blood. The V call is TRBV20-1, the J call TRBJ2-7; 10 bases map to TRBD2. CDR3: CSARGGLAAHF. CDR3 coding DNA: TGCAGTGCTAGAGGAGGACTAGCGGCCCACTTC.